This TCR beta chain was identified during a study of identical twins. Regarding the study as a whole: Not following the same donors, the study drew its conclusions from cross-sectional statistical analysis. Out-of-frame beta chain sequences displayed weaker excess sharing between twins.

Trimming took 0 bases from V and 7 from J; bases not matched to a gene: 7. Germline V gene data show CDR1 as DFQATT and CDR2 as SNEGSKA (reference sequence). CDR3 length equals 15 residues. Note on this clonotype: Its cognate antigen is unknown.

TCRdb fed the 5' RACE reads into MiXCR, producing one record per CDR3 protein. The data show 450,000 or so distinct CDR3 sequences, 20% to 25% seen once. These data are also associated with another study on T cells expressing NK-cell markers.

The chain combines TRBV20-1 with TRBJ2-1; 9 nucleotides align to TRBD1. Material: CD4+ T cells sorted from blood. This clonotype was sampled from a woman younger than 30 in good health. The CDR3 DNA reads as TGCAGTGCTAGAGATCCCGGGACAGGGAGGAATGAGCAGTTCTTC. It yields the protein CSARDPGTGRNEQFF.